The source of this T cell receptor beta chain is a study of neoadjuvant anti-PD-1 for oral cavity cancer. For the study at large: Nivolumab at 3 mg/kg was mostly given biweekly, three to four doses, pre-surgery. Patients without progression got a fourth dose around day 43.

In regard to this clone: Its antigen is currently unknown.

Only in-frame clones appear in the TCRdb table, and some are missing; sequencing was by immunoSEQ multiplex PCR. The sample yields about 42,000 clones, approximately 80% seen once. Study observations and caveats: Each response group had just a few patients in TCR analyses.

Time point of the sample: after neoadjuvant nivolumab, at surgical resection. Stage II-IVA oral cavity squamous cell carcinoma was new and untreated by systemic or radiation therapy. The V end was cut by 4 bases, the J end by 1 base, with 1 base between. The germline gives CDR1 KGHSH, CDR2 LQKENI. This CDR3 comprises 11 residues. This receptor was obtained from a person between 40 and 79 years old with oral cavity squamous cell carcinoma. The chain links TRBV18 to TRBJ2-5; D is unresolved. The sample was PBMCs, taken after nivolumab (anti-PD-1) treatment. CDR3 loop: CASSRQETQYF. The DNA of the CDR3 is TGTGCCAGCTCACGCCAAGAGACCCAGTACTTC.